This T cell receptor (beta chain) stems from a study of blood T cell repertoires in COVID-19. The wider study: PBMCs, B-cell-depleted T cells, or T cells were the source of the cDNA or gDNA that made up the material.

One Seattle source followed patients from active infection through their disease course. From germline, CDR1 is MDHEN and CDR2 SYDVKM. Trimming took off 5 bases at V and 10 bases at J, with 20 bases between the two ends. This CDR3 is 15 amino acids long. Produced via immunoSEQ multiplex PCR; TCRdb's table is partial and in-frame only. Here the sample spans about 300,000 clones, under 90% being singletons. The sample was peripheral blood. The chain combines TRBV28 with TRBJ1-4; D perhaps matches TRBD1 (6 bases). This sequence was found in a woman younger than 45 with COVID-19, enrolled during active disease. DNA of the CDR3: TGTGCCAGCAGTGATACAGGGTCTGGGGTCGGAAAACTGTTTTTT. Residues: CASSDTGSGVGKLFF.